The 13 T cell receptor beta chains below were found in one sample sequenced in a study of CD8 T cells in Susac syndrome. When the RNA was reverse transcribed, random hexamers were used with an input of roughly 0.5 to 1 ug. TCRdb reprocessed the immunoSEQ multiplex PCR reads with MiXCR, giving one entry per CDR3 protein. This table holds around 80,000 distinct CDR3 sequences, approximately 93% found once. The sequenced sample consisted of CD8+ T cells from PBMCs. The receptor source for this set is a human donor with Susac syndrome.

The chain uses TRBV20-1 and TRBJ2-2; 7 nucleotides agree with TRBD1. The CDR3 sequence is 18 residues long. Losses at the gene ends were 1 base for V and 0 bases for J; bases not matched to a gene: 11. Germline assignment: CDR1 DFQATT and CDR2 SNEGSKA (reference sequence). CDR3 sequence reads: CSARGYVLGQSNTGELFF. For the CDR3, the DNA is TGCAGTGCTAGAGGCTATGTGTTGGGACAGTCGAACACCGGGGAGCTGTTTTTT.

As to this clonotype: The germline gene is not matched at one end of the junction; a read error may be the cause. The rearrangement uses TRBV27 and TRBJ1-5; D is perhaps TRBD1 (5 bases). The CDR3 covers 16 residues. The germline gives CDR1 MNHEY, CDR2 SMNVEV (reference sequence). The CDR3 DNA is TGTGCCAGCAGTTTAGTAGGTCTTCAGGGCAATCAACCCCAGCATTTT. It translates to CASSLVGLQGNQPQHF.

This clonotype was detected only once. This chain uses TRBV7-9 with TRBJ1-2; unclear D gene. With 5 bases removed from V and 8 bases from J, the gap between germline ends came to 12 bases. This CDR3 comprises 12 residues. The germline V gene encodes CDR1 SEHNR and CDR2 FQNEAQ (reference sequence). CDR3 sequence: CASSRWSDGYTF. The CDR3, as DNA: TGTGCCAGCAGCCGGTGGTCTGACGGCTACACCTTC.

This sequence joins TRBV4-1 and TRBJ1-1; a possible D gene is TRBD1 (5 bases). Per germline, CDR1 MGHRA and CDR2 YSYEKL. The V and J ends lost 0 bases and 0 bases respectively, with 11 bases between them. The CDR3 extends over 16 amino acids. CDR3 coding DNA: TGCGCCAGCAGCCAAGACCCGGGGCCTATGAACACTGAAGCTTTCTTT. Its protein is CASSQDPGPMNTEAFF.

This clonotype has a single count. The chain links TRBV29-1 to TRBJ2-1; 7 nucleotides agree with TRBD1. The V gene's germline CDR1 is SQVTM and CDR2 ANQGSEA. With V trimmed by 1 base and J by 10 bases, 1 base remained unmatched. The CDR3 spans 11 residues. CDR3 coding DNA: TGCAGCGTTGAAGTAGGGGGCGAGCAGTTCTTC. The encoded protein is CSVEVGGEQFF.

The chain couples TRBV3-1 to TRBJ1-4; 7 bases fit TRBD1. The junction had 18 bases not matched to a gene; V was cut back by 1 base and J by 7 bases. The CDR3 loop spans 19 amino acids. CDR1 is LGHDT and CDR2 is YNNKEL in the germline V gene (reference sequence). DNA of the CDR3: TGTGCCAGCAGCCAAGGCAGATCAGGGGGGCGAGGTTCGCGTGAAAAACTGTTTTTT. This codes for CASSQGRSGGRGSREKLFF.

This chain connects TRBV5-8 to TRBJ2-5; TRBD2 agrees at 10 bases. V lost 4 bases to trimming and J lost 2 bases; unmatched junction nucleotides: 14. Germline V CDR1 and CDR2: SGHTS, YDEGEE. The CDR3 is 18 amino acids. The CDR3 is CASSLGLAGAPEQETQYF. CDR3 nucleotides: TGTGCCAGCAGCCTGGGGCTAGCGGGAGCCCCGGAGCAAGAGACCCAGTACTTC.

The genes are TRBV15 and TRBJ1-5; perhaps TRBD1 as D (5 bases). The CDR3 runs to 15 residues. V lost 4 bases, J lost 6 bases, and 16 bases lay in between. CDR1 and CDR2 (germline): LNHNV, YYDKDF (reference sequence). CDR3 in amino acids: CATSKSLGVGQPQHF. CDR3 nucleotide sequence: TGTGCCACCAGCAAGAGTTTGGGGGTAGGTCAGCCCCAGCATTTT.

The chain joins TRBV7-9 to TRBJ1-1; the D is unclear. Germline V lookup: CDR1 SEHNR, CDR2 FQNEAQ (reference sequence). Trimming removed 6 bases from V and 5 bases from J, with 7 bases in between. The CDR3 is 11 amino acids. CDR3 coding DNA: TGTGCCAGCAGGGGAGAAACTGAAGCTTTCTTT. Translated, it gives CASRGETEAFF.

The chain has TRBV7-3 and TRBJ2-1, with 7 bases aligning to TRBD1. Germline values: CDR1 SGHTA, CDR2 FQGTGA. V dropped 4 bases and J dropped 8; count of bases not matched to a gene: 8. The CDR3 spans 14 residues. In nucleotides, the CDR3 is TGTGCCAGCAGCTCGACAGGGACCGGCGATGAGCAGTTCTTC. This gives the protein CASSSTGTGDEQFF.

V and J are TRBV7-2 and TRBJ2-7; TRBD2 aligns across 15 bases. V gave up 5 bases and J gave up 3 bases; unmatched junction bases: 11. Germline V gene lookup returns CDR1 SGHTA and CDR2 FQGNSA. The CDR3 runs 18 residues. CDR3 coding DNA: TGTGCCAGCAGCGTGGGACTAGCGGGGGGCCCCCAGTTCTACGAGCAGTACTTC. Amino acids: CASSVGLAGGPQFYEQYF. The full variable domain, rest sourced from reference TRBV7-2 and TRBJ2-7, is GAGVSQSPSNKVTEKGKDVELRCDPISGHTALYWYRQSLGQGLEFLIYFQGNSAPDKSGLPSDRFSAERTGGSVSTLTIQRTQQEDSAVYLCASSVGLAGGPQFYEQYFGPGTRLTVT.

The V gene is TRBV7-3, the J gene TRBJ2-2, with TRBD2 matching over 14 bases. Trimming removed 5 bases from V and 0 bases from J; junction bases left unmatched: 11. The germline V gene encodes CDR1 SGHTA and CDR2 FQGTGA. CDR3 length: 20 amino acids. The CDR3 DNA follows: TGTGCCAGCAGCAAGGGACTAGCGGGGGTCGGGCGCGCGAACACCGGGGAGCTGTTTTTT. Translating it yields CASSKGLAGVGRANTGELFF.

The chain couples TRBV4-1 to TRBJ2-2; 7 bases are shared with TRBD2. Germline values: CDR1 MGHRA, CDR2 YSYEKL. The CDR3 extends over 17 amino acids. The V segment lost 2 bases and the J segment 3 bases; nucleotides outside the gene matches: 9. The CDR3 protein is CASSQNRGSGYTGELFF. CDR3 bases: TGCGCCAGCAGCCAAAATCGCGGGAGTGGTTACACCGGGGAGCTGTTTTTT.